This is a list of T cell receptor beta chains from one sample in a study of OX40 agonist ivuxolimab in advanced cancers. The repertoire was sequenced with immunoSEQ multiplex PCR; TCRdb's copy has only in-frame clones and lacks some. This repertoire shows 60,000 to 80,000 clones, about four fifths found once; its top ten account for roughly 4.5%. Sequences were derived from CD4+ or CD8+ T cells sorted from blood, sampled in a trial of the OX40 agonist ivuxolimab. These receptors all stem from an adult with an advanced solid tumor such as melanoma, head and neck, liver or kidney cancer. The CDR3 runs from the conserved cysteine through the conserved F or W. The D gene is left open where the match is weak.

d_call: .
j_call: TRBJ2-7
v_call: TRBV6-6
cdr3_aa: CASSYSGGGYEQYF
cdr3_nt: TGTGCCAGCAGTTACTCGGGGGGCGGCTACGAGCAGTACTTC

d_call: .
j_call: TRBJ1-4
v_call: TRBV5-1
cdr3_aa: CASSPGQGGGEKLFF
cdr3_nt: TGCGCCAGCAGCCCGGGCCAGGGCGGAGGTGAAAAACTGTTTTTT

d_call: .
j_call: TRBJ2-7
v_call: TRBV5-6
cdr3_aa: CASSLVMGREQYF
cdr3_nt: TGTGCCAGCAGCTTGGTAATGGGGAGAGAGCAGTACTTC

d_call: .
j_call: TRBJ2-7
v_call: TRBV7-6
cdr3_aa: CASSLATGPSYEQYF
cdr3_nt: TGTGCCAGCAGCTTAGCCACAGGGCCCTCCTACGAGCAGTACTTC

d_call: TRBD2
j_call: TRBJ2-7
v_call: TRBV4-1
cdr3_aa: CASSREGLAGDEQYF
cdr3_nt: TGCGCCAGCAGCCGAGAGGGACTAGCGGGCGACGAGCAGTACTTC

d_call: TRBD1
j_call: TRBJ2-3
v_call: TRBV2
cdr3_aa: CASSGTGADTQYF
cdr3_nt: TGTGCCAGCAGTGGGACAGGCGCAGATACGCAGTATTTT

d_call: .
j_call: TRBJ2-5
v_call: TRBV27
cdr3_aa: CASRPLDRSSRETQYF
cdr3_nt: TGTGCCAGCAGACCTTTAGACAGGTCCTCGAGGGAGACCCAGTACTTC

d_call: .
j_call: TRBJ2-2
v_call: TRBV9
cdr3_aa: CASSYGQINTGELFF
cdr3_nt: TGTGCCAGCAGCTACGGACAGATTAACACCGGGGAGCTGTTTTTT

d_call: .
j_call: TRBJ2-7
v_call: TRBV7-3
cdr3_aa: CASSFMGEGTYEQYF
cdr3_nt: TGTGCCAGCAGCTTTATGGGAGAGGGGACCTACGAGCAGTACTTC

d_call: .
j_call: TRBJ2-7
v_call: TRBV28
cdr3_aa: CASSQIPTYEQYF
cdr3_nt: TGTGCCAGCAGCCAAATACCAACCTACGAGCAGTACTTC

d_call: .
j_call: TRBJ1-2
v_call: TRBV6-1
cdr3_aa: CASSADSYGYTF
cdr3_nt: TGTGCCAGCAGCGCCGACAGCTATGGCTACACCTTC